The 29 T cell receptor beta chains presented below share a single source sample, sequenced in a study of blood T cell repertoires in COVID-19 (dated by TCRdb to 2018 to 2021). The library was made by the immunoSEQ multiplex PCR assay. TCRdb carries this immuneACCESS record with in-frame sequences only. Its versions omit some clonotypes, under half of them owing to an unresolved V gene in the studies checked, with the rest unexplained. The sample table holds some 340,000 clones, of which about 85% were seen once. Clones ranked in the top ten supply roughly 3.4% of the sample. Source material: peripheral blood. These receptors were obtained from a woman in her late teens or twenties with acute or convalescent COVID-19.

The rearrangement uses TRBV25-1 and TRBJ2-7; perhaps TRBD1 as D (5 bases). The CDR3 has 16 residues. Germline CDR1 is MGHDK and CDR2 is SYGVNS. The ends were cut back, 5 bases at V and 0 bases at J, with 17 bases in the middle. The CDR3 nucleotides are TGTGCCAGCAGTCCCCGTACCGGACACTTCTCCTACGAGCAGTACTTC. It is translated as CASSPRTGHFSYEQYF.

This CDR3 is CATSAGTGLTGELFF. In nucleotides, the CDR3 is TGTGCCACCAGTGCCGGGACAGGGCTCACCGGGGAGCTGTTTTTT. The chain has TRBV24-1 and TRBJ2-2, with TRBD1 matching 9 bases. CDR1 and CDR2 (germline): KGHDR, SFDVKD. Losses at the gene ends were 5 bases for V and 4 bases for J; bases not matched to a gene: 4. The CDR3 sequence is 15 residues long.

The CDR3 spells CASSVGGFEAYEQYF. CDR3 in DNA: TGTGCCAGCAGCGTAGGAGGGTTTGAGGCCTACGAGCAGTACTTC. The J gene is TRBJ2-7, the V gene TRBV9; the D gene is possibly TRBD2 (5 bases). The CDR3 extends over 15 amino acids. V lost 0 bases to trimming and J lost 2 bases, with 12 bases between them. CDR1 and CDR2 (germline): SGDLS, YYNGEE. The full variable domain, its missing parts supplied by reference TRBV9 and TRBJ2-7, is DSGVTQTPKHLITATGQRVTLRCSPRSGDLSVYWYQQSLDQGLQFLIQYYNGEERAKGNILERFSAQQFPDLHSELNLSSLELGDSALYFCASSVGGFEAYEQYFGPGTRLTVT.

The chain couples TRBV27 to TRBJ2-5; D might be TRBD2 (5 bases). CDR1 and CDR2 from the germline V gene are MNHEY and SMNVEV (reference sequence). Trimming cost V 0 bases and J 5 bases, with 13 bases left between them. This CDR3 contains 15 residues. The chain's CDR3 is CASSLSGGQWETQYF. The CDR3 nucleotides are TGTGCCAGCAGTTTATCCGGCGGGCAGTGGGAGACCCAGTACTTC.

The chain is built from TRBV28 and TRBJ1-2, with TRBD1 matching over 7 bases. After removal of 6 bases from V and 6 bases from J, the junction contained 7 bases not matched to a gene. The CDR3 extends over 13 amino acids. CDR1 is MDHEN, CDR2 SYDVKM, per germline. The CDR3 reads CASRHGQDDGYTF. The CDR3 region has the DNA TGTGCCAGCAGACACGGACAGGATGATGGCTACACCTTC.

The V call is TRBV4-1, the J call TRBJ2-7; D possibly corresponds to TRBD1 (7 bases). The CDR3 contains 15 residues. V lost 1 base to trimming and J lost 2 bases, with 12 bases between them. CDR1 is MGHRA and CDR2 is YSYEKL in the germline V gene. Written as DNA, the CDR3 is TGCGCCAGCAGCCAAGTCAGGGGGGCGACCTACGAGCAGTACTTC. Translating gives CASSQVRGATYEQYF.

This chain joins TRBV6-6 and TRBJ2-2; TRBD1 might be the D (5 bases). Germline CDR1 MNHNY, CDR2 SVGAGI (reference sequence). The CDR3 runs 16 residues. Deletions cut 0 bases from V and 0 bases from J, with 8 bases between. CDR3 region: CASSYSGQANTGELFF. DNA for the CDR3: TGTGCCAGCAGTTACTCGGGGCAGGCGAACACCGGGGAGCTGTTTTTT.

This sequence joins TRBV3-1 (or the pseudogene TRBV3-2) and TRBJ1-1; D is possibly TRBD1 (5 bases). V lost 1 base and J lost 7, with 10 bases in between. Germline CDR1 reads LGHDT; CDR2 reads YNNKEL (reference sequence). The CDR3 runs 13 residues. DNA for the CDR3: TGTGCCAGCAGCCAAGCAGGGTACGGTGAAGCTTTCTTT. As protein: CASSQAGYGEAFF.

CDR3 loop: CASSQWTVETYNEQFF. Here the CDR3 DNA reads TGCGCCAGCAGCCAGTGGACAGTGGAGACCTACAATGAGCAGTTCTTC. The chain joins TRBV4-1 to TRBJ2-1, with TRBD1 as a possible D gene (6 bases). The V gene's germline CDR1 is MGHRA and CDR2 YSYEKL. The CDR3 sequence is 16 residues long. Trimming cost V 3 bases and J 2 bases, with 14 bases left between them.

The rearrangement links TRBV6-5 to TRBJ1-2, with D perhaps matching TRBD1 (5 bases). Germline CDR1 is MNHEY and CDR2 is SVGAGI. Trimming removed 6 bases from V and 7 bases from J, with 9 bases in between. CDR3 length: 11 residues. The CDR3 nucleotides are TGTGCCAGCAGGGCGGGGGTTGGCTACACCTTC. Translating it yields CASRAGVGYTF.

The V and J genes are TRBV4-1 and TRBJ2-7, with D perhaps TRBD2 (7 bases). This CDR3 contains 17 residues. Trimming pared 0 bases from V and 4 bases from J, leaving 19 bases between. Germline V gene data show CDR1 as MGHRA and CDR2 as YSYEKL. CDR3 nucleotide sequence: TGCGCCAGCAGCCAAGATTCTTGGGGGCTAGCGGAATACGAGCAGTACTTC. As protein: CASSQDSWGLAEYEQYF.

The chain combines TRBV6-5 with TRBJ1-2; no clear D. CDR1 and CDR2 (germline): MNHEY, SVGAGI. The CDR3 runs to 14 residues. The V and J ends lost 2 bases and 0 bases respectively, with 7 bases between them. The CDR3 DNA reads as TGTGCCAGCAGTTACGATGGCACTAACTATGGCTACACCTTC. Encoded protein: CASSYDGTNYGYTF.

The CDR3 sequence: CASRVRQVNTEAFF. The CDR3 DNA reads TGTGCCAGCAGGGTACGACAGGTGAACACTGAAGCTTTCTTT. V gene TRBV27 combines with J gene TRBJ1-1; weak D call: TRBD1 (6 bases). Germline CDR1 and CDR2: MNHEY and SMNVEV (reference sequence). V gave up 6 bases and J gave up 0 bases, with 11 bases separating them. This CDR3 contains 14 residues.

This CDR3 reads CASSSGQIIWSPEAFF. In DNA form, the CDR3 reads TGCGCCAGCAGCTCAGGACAAATCATTTGGTCCCCTGAAGCTTTCTTT. V gene TRBV5-1 combines with J gene TRBJ1-1; D may be TRBD1 (5 bases). CDR3 size: 16 residues. Looked up from germline, CDR1 is SGHRS and CDR2 is YFSETQ. Trimming pared 3 bases from V and 6 bases from J, leaving 21 bases between.

This clone has only a few counts. The chain recombines TRBV7-9 with TRBJ1-1; 7 bases are a match to TRBD1. The CDR3 spans 14 residues. Germline V gene data show CDR1 as SEHNR and CDR2 as FQNEAQ (reference sequence). The junction had 10 bases not matched to a gene; V was cut back by 6 bases and J by 6 bases. Written as DNA, the CDR3 is TGTGCCAGCAGGATGACAGGGACGATATCTGAAGCTTTCTTT. It is translated as CASRMTGTISEAFF.

In its sample, this clone was seen a few times. The chain recombines TRBV15 with TRBJ2-1, with 10 nucleotides matching TRBD2. CDR1 LNHNV and CDR2 YYDKDF come from the germline V gene (reference sequence). The CDR3 runs to 17 residues. V trimming: 5 bases; J trimming: 0 bases; junction bases outside the gene matches: 7. The CDR3 nucleotides read TGTGCCACCAGCGTAGCGGGGGGAGTCAGCTCCTACAATGAGCAGTTCTTC. Translation gives CATSVAGGVSSYNEQFF.

The chain joins TRBV5-6 to TRBJ1-1, with TRBD1 matching over 10 bases. The CDR3 is made up of 14 amino acids. Per the germline V gene, CDR1 is SGHDT and CDR2 is YYEEEE. Losses at the gene ends were 3 bases for V and 6 bases for J; bases not matched to a gene: 5. CDR3 sequence: CASSWDRGAAEAFF. CDR3 nucleotide sequence: TGTGCCAGCAGCTGGGACAGGGGAGCGGCTGAAGCTTTCTTT.

V and J are TRBV7-2 and TRBJ1-2; perhaps TRBD1 as D (6 bases). The V gene's germline CDR1 is SGHTA and CDR2 FQGNSA. Trimming cost V 6 bases and J 7 bases, with 21 bases left between them. This CDR3 is built from 15 residues. Here the CDR3 DNA reads TGTGCCAGCAGTTACGGACAAGGGGGGAGGGTTGGCTACACCTTC. Translation: CASSYGQGGRVGYTF.

There are a few counts of this clone. The rearrangement joins TRBV7-9 to TRBJ1-1; D is ambiguous. Germline V gene lookup returns CDR1 SEHNR and CDR2 FQNEAQ (reference sequence). There are 13 residues in the CDR3. Trimming removed 3 bases from V and 0 bases from J, with 5 bases in between. The CDR3 DNA reads TGTGCCAGCAGCTTCCCGTTGAACACTGAAGCTTTCTTT. Protein product: CASSFPLNTEAFF. The whole variable domain, filled in from reference TRBV7-9 and TRBJ1-1, reads DTGVSQNPRHKITKRGQNVTFRCDPISEHNRLYWYRQTLGQGPEFLTYFQNEAQLEKSRLLSDRFSAERPKGSFSTLEIQRTEQGDSAMYLCASSFPLNTEAFFGQGTRLTVV.

This chain joins TRBV30 and TRBJ1-4, with D perhaps matching TRBD1 (5 bases). Trimming removed 6 bases from V and 8 bases from J, with 7 bases in between. Germline loops: CDR1 GTSNPN, CDR2 SVGIG (reference sequence). This CDR3 is built from 10 residues. This CDR3 reads CACGGEKLFF. In DNA form, the CDR3 reads TGTGCCTGCGGGGGGGAAAAACTGTTTTTT.

The genes are TRBV10-3 and TRBJ2-3; D perhaps matches TRBD1 (6 bases). The V end lost 6 bases, the J end lost 3 bases, and 7 bases lay between the germline ends. Looked up from germline, CDR1 is ENHRY and CDR2 is SYGVKD. The CDR3 is made up of 12 amino acids. The CDR3 region has the DNA TGTGCCATCAGAGGGGGAACAGATACGCAGTATTTT. Encoded protein: CAIRGGTDTQYF.

The chain recombines TRBV4-2 with TRBJ2-6; maybe TRBD1 (6 bases). Germline CDR1 and CDR2: LGHNA and YNFKEQ. The CDR3 has 16 amino acids. Deletions cut 3 bases from V and 0 bases from J, with 9 bases between. The CDR3: CASSQGHISGANVLTF. DNA of the CDR3: TGTGCCAGCAGCCAGGGACATATCTCTGGGGCCAACGTCCTGACTTTC.

The chain links TRBV11-2 to TRBJ2-5; D is undetermined. CDR3 size: 15 residues. V dropped 2 bases and J dropped 2 bases, with 12 bases sitting between them. Germline V gene lookup returns CDR1 SGHAT and CDR2 FQNNGV. In DNA form, the CDR3 reads TGTGCCAGCAGCTTAACCGAGCTTCCTCAAGAGACCCAGTACTTC. Residues: CASSLTELPQETQYF.

CDR3 bases: TGTGCCGGACAGGGTCGAGGGTATGGCTACACCTTC. It encodes CAGQGRGYGYTF. The genes are TRBV2 and TRBJ1-2; 8 bases fit TRBD1. Per the germline V gene, CDR1 is SNHLY and CDR2 is FYNNEI. With 11 bases clipped from V and 5 bases from J, the junction kept 7 bases outside the gene matches. The CDR3 runs 12 residues.

The chain couples TRBV2 to TRBJ2-1; 10 bases line up with TRBD2. V dropped 10 bases and J dropped 4; count of bases not matched to a gene: 13. Germline CDR1 SNHLY, CDR2 FYNNEI. The CDR3 extends over 16 amino acids. As DNA, the CDR3 is TGTGCCATTCTCGATCCGGGACTAGCGCCGTACAATGAGCAGTTCTTC. Its protein is CAILDPGLAPYNEQFF.

The chain carries TRBV15 and TRBJ1-6; D ambiguous. CDR1 is LNHNV and CDR2 is YYDKDF in the germline V gene (reference sequence). The germline V and J ends were trimmed by 1 base and 7 bases, with 11 bases remaining between them. CDR3 size: 15 residues. CDR3 nucleotides: TGTGCCACCAGCAGAGTAGGACTGGGGAATTCACCCCTCCACTTT. Protein product: CATSRVGLGNSPLHF.

CDR3 in amino acids: CASSLGTGLREQYF. DNA for the CDR3: TGTGCCAGCAGCCTCGGGACAGGTTTACGCGAGCAGTACTTC. The chain combines TRBV9 with TRBJ2-7; 8 bases match TRBD1. This CDR3 region has 14 residues. V shed 4 bases, J shed 6 bases, and the junction held 9 bases outside the gene matches. Germline CDR1 is SGDLS and CDR2 is YYNGEE. The variable domain in full, completed from reference TRBV9 and TRBJ2-7, reads DSGVTQTPKHLITATGQRVTLRCSPRSGDLSVYWYQQSLDQGLQFLIQYYNGEERAKGNILERFSAQQFPDLHSELNLSSLELGDSALYFCASSLGTGLREQYFGPGTRLTVT.

This clone appeared once. The chain is built from TRBV18 and TRBJ1-5, with TRBD1 identical over 12 bases. The V gene end was trimmed by 4 bases and the J gene end by 6 bases; junction bases not matched to a gene: 1. CDR1 and CDR2 from the germline V gene are KGHSH and LQKENI. This CDR3 contains 14 residues. The CDR3 here is CASSRDRGLQPQHF. The CDR3 DNA sequence: TGTGCCAGCTCACGGGACAGGGGGCTTCAGCCCCAGCATTTT.

V is TRBV18 and J is TRBJ2-7; 7 bases match TRBD2. The J segment lost 7 bases and the V segment lost 4 bases, leaving 7 bases of the junction unmatched. CDR3 length: 13 amino acids. CDR1 KGHSH and CDR2 LQKENI come from the germline V gene. CDR3 protein: CASSLLSGEEQYF. CDR3 nucleotide sequence: TGTGCCAGCTCACTCCTCAGCGGGGAAGAGCAGTACTTC.